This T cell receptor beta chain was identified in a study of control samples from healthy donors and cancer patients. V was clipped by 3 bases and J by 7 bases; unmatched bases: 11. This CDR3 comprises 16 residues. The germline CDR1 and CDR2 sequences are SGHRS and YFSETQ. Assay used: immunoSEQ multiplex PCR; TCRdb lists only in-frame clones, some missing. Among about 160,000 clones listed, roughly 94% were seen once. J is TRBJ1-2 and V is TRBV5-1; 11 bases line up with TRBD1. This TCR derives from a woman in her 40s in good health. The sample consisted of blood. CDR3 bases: TGCGCCAGCAGCTCCTCCGGGACAGGGGGTCTTGCTGGCTACACCTTC. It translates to CASSSSGTGGLAGYTF.